This T cell receptor beta chain comes out of a study of CD8 T cells in ankylosing spondylitis. Points from the study as a whole: Made up of under ten highly homologous variants, a TCR beta motif appeared characteristic of ankylosing spondylitis blood. Disease-linked clones bore a CD8+ phenotype, appearing relatively rarely in peripheral blood.

Details on this clonotype: Its antigen is not identified.

The CDR3 is 11 amino acids. The V gene lost 1 base and the J gene lost 5 bases, with 2 bases spanning the gap. From germline, CDR1 is KGHDR and CDR2 SFDVKD. From the 5' RACE reads, TCRdb called clonotypes with MiXCR, one entry per CDR3 protein. The sample contains more than 150,000 distinct CDR3 sequences, roughly 13% of which appear only once. The source material was blood, either unsorted or a sorted T cell fraction (not recorded which). This chain joins TRBV24-1 and TRBJ2-7; D remains unclear. The clonotype comes from a female donor with ankylosing spondylitis or in good health (not recorded which). The DNA of the CDR3 is TGTGCCACCAGTGATTTTAACGAGCAGTACTTC. Its translation is CATSDFNEQYF.